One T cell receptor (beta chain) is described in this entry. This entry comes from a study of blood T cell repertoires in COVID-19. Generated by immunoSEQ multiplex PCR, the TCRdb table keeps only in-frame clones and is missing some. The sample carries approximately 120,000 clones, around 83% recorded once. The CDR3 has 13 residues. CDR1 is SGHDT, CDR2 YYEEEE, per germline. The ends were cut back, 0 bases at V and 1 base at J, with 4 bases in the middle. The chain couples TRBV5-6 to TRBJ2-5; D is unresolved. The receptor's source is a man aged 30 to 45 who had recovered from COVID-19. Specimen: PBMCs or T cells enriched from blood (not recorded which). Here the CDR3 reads CASSLAVQETQYF. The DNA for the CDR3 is TGTGCCAGCAGCTTGGCTGTCCAAGAGACCCAGTACTTC. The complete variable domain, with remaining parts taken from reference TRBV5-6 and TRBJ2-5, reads DAGVTQSPTHLIKTRGQQVTLRCSPKSGHDTVSWYQQALGQGPQFIFQYYEEEERQRGNFPDRFSGHQFPNYSSELNVNALLLGDSALYLCASSLAVQETQYFGPGTRLLVL.